These 5 T cell receptor beta chains originate from one sample sequenced in a study of siplizumab effects on memory and regulatory T cells. Sequencing used immunoSEQ multiplex PCR; TCRdb keeps in-frame clones, though not all of them. The table records about 55,000 clones, under 98% of them present only once. Sequencing was done on a sample of naive CD4+ T cells sorted from blood. The receptors were sampled from a human donor in good health.

The rearrangement links TRBV12-5 to TRBJ1-2; D is undetermined. The CDR3 spans 13 residues. Germline V lookup: CDR1 LGHNT, CDR2 FRNRAP. Trimming took 3 bases from V and 4 from J, leaving 9 bases between them. In DNA form, the CDR3 reads TGTGCTAGTGGTTTCCTCACCGTCTATGGCTACACCTTC. Protein sequence: CASGFLTVYGYTF.

V and J are TRBV28 and TRBJ2-4, with a tentative D call TRBD2 (6 bases). CDR3 length equals 14 residues. Trimming took 3 bases from V and 2 from J, leaving 8 bases between them. Germline values: CDR1 MDHEN, CDR2 SYDVKM. The CDR3 region has the DNA TGTGCCAGCAGTTTTGGGGGGTCCAAAAACATTCAGTACTTC. Residues: CASSFGGSKNIQYF.

This chain uses TRBV6-5 with TRBJ1-4; D is ambiguous. The CDR3 runs to 14 residues. Looked up from germline, CDR1 is MNHEY and CDR2 is SVGAGI. With 0 bases removed from V and 11 bases from J, the gap between germline ends came to 13 bases. The CDR3 bases are TGTGCCAGCAGTTACTCCCCGGACTCGGGGAAACTGTTTTTT. Amino acids: CASSYSPDSGKLFF.

The J gene is TRBJ2-3, the V gene TRBV14, with 7 bases identical to TRBD1. V shed 2 bases and J 0 bases; nucleotides not matched to a gene: 8. CDR1 and CDR2 (germline): SGHDN, FVKESK. The CDR3 contains 17 residues. CDR3 loop: CASSQSTGASSTDTQYF. The CDR3, as DNA: TGTGCCAGCAGCCAATCTACAGGGGCCTCGAGCACAGATACGCAGTATTTT.

Concerning this clone: Germline is not matched at one junction end, which may reflect a read error. The gene calls are TRBV30 and TRBJ1-2, with 7 bases fitting TRBD1. Germline V CDR1 and CDR2: GTSNPN, SVGIG (reference sequence). The CDR3 is made up of 11 amino acids. CDR3 loop: CAWIDRVGSTF. The CDR3 DNA reads as TGTGCCTGGATTGACAGGGTCGGCTCCACCTTC.